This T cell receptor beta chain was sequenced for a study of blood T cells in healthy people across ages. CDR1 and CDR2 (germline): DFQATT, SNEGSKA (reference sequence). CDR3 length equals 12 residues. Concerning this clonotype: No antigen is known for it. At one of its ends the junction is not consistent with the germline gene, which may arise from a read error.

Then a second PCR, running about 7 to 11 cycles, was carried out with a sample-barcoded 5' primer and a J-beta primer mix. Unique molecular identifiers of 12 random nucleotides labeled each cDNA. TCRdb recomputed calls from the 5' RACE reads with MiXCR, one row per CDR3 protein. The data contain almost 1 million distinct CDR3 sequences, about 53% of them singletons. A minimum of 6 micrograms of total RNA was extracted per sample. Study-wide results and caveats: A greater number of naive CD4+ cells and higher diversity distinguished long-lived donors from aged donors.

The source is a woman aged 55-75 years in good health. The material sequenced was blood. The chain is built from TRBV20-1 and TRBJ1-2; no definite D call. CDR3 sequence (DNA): TGCACTGCTAGTGGTGCTAACTATGGCTACACCTTC. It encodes CTASGANYGYTF.